The entry below describes one T cell receptor beta chain. Cohorts were determined from participant-reported clinical history. Produced via immunoSEQ multiplex PCR; TCRdb's table is partial and in-frame only. The sample has nearly 250,000 clones; around 85% are singletons. The sample belongs to a study of blood T cell repertoires in COVID-19. Looking at the study overall: Whether acute or convalescent, the COVID-19 samples came from the United States, Italy and Spain. Sources were T cells, B-cell-depleted T cells, or PBMCs; the material itself was cDNA or gDNA.

This CDR3 is built from 16 residues. CDR1 MNHEY and CDR2 SMNVEV come from the germline V gene (reference sequence). The V gene end was trimmed by 6 bases and the J gene end by 1 base; junction bases not matched to a gene: 9. V is TRBV27 and J is TRBJ2-3, with 8 bases that match TRBD1. The sample taken for sequencing was PBMCs or T cells enriched from blood (not recorded which). This clonotype was sampled from a woman aged 45-65 years with acute COVID-19. DNA of the CDR3: TGTGCCAGCAGAACTCCGGGACAGGCGGGCACAGATACGCAGTATTTT. Residues: CASRTPGQAGTDTQYF.